The T cell receptor beta chain under discussion was sequenced for a study of T cells in Graves' hyperthyroidism and ophthalmopathy. Study context: Peripheral blood samples were taken at initial diagnosis, prior to any treatment. Broader study findings: A 13 V-J model separated ophthalmopathy from stable hyperthyroidism.

Patients showing uncontrolled infection, other autoimmune disease, pregnancy or lactation were ineligible. Clinicians diagnosed patients from clinical symptoms, serum thyroxine and TRAb, thyroid ultrasound and orbital computed tomography. Template material for amplifying TCR beta CDR3 regions consisted of RNA transcripts. Primed by the HTBI set, a first-round RT-PCR was run on the TCR CDR3. TCRdb processed the multiplex PCR reads anew with MiXCR; each CDR3 protein has one entry. This table has approximately 620,000 distinct CDR3 sequences, roughly 16% appearing once. This clonotype appeared many times. Its antigen is undetermined. The germline V gene encodes CDR1 SNHLY and CDR2 FYNNEI. V was cut by 0 bases and J by 2 bases, with 11 bases left in between. CDR3 length equals 16 residues.

The TCR originated in a woman between 40 and 55 years old with Graves' ophthalmopathy. The rearrangement links TRBV2 to TRBJ2-1, with D possibly TRBD1 on 6 matching bases. The sequenced sample was blood. The CDR3 nucleotides read TGTGCCAGCAGTGAAGCGCTCAGGGGCACCTACAATGAGCAGTTCTTC. Translation gives CASSEALRGTYNEQFF.